Many counts were recorded for the clone carrying this TCR beta chain. Its antigen is as yet unknown. This record comes from a study of T cells in Graves' hyperthyroidism and ophthalmopathy. Study-level findings and limits: Blood also held most thyroid clonotypes expanded beyond 0.001.

Approximately 10 ml of fresh peripheral blood supplied the PBMCs. Researchers took RNA transcripts and amplified the TCR beta CDR3 regions from them. First-round RT-PCR targeting the TCR CDR3 was performed with the HTBI primer set. TCRdb redid the calling of the multiplex PCR reads with MiXCR, one entry per CDR3 protein. The repertoire holds 200,000 to 250,000 distinct CDR3 sequences, about 16% seen once, with around 30% in the top ten. Germline CDR1 ENHRY, CDR2 SYGVKD. The CDR3 has 13 residues. The V and J ends lost 11 bases and 8 bases, in that order; junction bases with no gene match: 7. J is TRBJ2-1 and V is TRBV10-3; 12 bases line up with TRBD2. This sequence was found in a woman aged 18 to 35 with Graves' ophthalmopathy. Specimen: blood. The CDR3 nucleotides read TGTGCCGCCTCTAGCGGGGGGGCATATGAGCAGTTCTTC. Translated: CAASSGGAYEQFF.